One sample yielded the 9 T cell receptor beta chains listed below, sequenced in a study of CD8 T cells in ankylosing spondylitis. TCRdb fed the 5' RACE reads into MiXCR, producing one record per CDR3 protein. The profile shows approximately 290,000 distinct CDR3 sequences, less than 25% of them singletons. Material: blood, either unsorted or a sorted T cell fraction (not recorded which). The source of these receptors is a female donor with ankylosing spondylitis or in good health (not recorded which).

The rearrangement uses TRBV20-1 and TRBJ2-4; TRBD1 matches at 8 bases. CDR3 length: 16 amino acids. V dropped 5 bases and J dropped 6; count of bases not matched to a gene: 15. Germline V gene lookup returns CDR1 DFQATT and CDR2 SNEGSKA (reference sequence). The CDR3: CSAPDRAPETGNIQYF. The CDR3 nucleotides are TGCAGTGCTCCGGACAGGGCTCCTGAAACGGGAAACATTCAGTACTTC.

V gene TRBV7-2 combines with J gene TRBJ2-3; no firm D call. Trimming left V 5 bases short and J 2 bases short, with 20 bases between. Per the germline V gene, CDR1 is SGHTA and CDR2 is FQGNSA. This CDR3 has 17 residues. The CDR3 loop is CASSRRPTPPFTDTQYF. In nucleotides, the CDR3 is TGTGCCAGCAGCCGCCGGCCTACCCCCCCCTTCACAGATACGCAGTATTTT.

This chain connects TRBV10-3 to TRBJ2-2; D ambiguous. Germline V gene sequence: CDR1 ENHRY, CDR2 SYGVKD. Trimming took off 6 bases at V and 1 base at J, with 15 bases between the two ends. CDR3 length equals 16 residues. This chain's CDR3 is CAIRGSNPGNTGELFF. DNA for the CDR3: TGTGCCATCAGGGGAAGTAACCCGGGGAACACCGGGGAGCTGTTTTTT.

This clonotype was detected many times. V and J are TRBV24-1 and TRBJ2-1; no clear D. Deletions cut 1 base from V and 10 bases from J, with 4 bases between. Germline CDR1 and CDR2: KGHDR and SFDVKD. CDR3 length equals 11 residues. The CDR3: CATSDLTEQFF. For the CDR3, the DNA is TGTGCCACCAGTGATTTAACCGAGCAGTTCTTC.

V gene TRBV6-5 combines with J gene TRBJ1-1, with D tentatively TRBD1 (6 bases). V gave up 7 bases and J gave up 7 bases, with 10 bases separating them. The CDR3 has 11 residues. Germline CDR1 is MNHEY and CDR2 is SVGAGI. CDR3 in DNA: TGTGCCAGCAACAGGGAAAATGAAGCTTTCTTT. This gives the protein CASNRENEAFF.

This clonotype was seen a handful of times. CDR3 bases: TGTGCCAGCAGCTTAGATCCGGGCCTAGACTACAATGAGCAGTTCTTC. This encodes CASSLDPGLDYNEQFF. This chain uses TRBV11-3 with TRBJ2-1, with D unresolved. Deletions cut 0 bases from V and 3 bases from J, with 12 bases between. CDR1 is SGHNT and CDR2 is YENEEA in the germline V gene. This CDR3 is 16 amino acids long. The variable domain in full, completed from reference TRBV11-3 and TRBJ2-1, reads EAGVVQSPRYKIIEKKQPVAFWCNPISGHNTLYWYLQNLGQGPELLIRYENEEAVDDSQLPKDRFSAERLKGVDSTLKIQPAELGDSAVYLCASSLDPGLDYNEQFFGPGTRLTVL.

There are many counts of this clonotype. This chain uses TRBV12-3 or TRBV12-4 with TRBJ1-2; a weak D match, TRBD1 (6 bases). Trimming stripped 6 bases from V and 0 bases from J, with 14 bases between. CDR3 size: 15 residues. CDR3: CASRAGALANYGYTF. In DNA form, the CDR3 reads TGTGCCAGCAGGGCGGGGGCTCTAGCTAACTATGGCTACACCTTC.

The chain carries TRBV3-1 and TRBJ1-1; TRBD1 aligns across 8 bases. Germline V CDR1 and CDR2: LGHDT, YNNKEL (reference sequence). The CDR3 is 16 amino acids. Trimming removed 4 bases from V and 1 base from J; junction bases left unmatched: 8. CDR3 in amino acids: CASSPQTGEPNTEAFF. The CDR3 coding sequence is TGTGCCAGCAGCCCCCAGACAGGGGAACCGAACACTGAAGCTTTCTTT.

The CDR3 spells CATSRGRADEQFF. CDR3 sequence (DNA): TGTGCCACCAGCAGAGGTCGGGCCGATGAGCAGTTCTTC. The chain joins TRBV15 to TRBJ2-1; D unresolved. CDR3 length: 13 residues. Trimming pared 1 base from V and 8 bases from J, leaving 9 bases between. Germline loops: CDR1 LNHNV, CDR2 YYDKDF (reference sequence).